Included here is one T cell receptor (beta chain) sequence, with context. The record originates from a study of blood T cell repertoires in COVID-19. The table came from immunoSEQ multiplex PCR; TCRdb's copy has only in-frame clones and leaves some out. The sample lists some 150,000 clones; 84% were seen once. Across about two dozen US areas, participants ranged in age from roughly 18 to 95 years. Germline V CDR1 and CDR2: SGHRS, YFSETQ. This CDR3 is 16 amino acids long. Trimming removed 4 bases from V and 6 bases from J, with 20 bases in between. Specimen: PBMCs or T cells enriched from blood (not recorded which). The clonotype comes from a woman between 45 and 60 years old who had been exposed to COVID-19. The V and J genes are TRBV5-1 and TRBJ2-1, with D possibly matching TRBD1 (6 bases). CDR3 region: CASSPQLFQQGNEQFF. DNA for the CDR3: TGCGCCAGCAGCCCCCAGCTATTTCAACAGGGCAATGAGCAGTTCTTC.